Listed below are T cell receptor beta chains from one sample, sequenced in a study of CD8 T cells in Susac syndrome. TCRdb passed the immunoSEQ multiplex PCR reads through MiXCR, listing each CDR3 protein once. The repertoire holds nearly 200,000 distinct CDR3 sequences, with 90% to 95% as singletons. Sequences were obtained from CD4+ T cells from PBMCs. The receptors stem from a human donor with multiple sclerosis. Both conserved end residues are part of each CDR3. A D gene is named only where the DNA matches it firmly. Clone size is stated in some rows and not others, as once, few, many or a class when expanded.

j_gene: TRBJ1-4; len: 15; abundance: once; d_gene: NA; v_gene: TRBV20-1; CDR3nt: TGCAGTGCCTTCGCCTGGGACATATTGTCAGAAAAACTGTTTTTT; CDR3aa: CSAFAWDILSEKLFF
j_gene: TRBJ2-3; len: 14; abundance: NA; d_gene: NA; v_gene: TRBV20-1; CDR3nt: TGCAGTGCTAGTTTAAGGGGTGGCACAGATACGCAGTATTTT; CDR3aa: CSASLRGGTDTQYF
j_gene: TRBJ1-2; len: 15; abundance: NA; d_gene: NA; v_gene: TRBV6-5; CDR3nt: TGTGCCAGCAGTTGGGACCTCCGAGGGTTCTATGGCTACACCTTC; CDR3aa: CASSWDLRGFYGYTF
j_gene: TRBJ1-2; len: 12; abundance: NA; d_gene: NA; v_gene: TRBV10-3; CDR3nt: TGTGCCATCACGAGGGCAGGAATCGGCTACACCTTC; CDR3aa: CAITRAGIGYTF
j_gene: TRBJ2-1; len: 14; abundance: NA; d_gene: TRBD2; v_gene: TRBV20-1; CDR3nt: TGCAGTGCTACGGGAGCGGGGGGACACAATGAGCAGTTCTTC; CDR3aa: CSATGAGGHNEQFF
j_gene: TRBJ1-1; len: 12; abundance: NA; d_gene: NA; v_gene: TRBV19; CDR3nt: TGTGCCAGTACTAAATTTGGCACTGAAGCTTTCTTT; CDR3aa: CASTKFGTEAFF
j_gene: TRBJ1-5; len: 12; abundance: NA; d_gene: NA; v_gene: TRBV30; CDR3nt: TGTGCCTGGAGTGTACTGAATGGGCCCCAGCATTTT; CDR3aa: CAWSVLNGPQHF
j_gene: TRBJ1-2; len: 13; abundance: few; d_gene: NA; v_gene: TRBV30; CDR3nt: TGTGCCTGGAGTAAAGGTTCTCTCTATGGCTACACCTTC; CDR3aa: CAWSKGSLYGYTF
j_gene: TRBJ2-5; len: 16; abundance: NA; d_gene: TRBD2; v_gene: TRBV5-1; CDR3nt: TGCGCCAGCAGTGGTACTAGCGGGACGACCCAAGAGACCCAGTACTTC; CDR3aa: CASSGTSGTTQETQYF
j_gene: TRBJ1-1; len: 13; abundance: NA; d_gene: NA; v_gene: TRBV6-6; CDR3nt: TGTGCCAGCATCCCTGGGGGACAAGCTGAAGCTTTCTTT; CDR3aa: CASIPGGQAEAFF
j_gene: TRBJ2-1; len: 15; abundance: once; d_gene: TRBD2; v_gene: TRBV4-2; CDR3nt: TGTGCCAGCAGCGAACCGGGACTAGAATACAATGAGCAGTTCTTC; CDR3aa: CASSEPGLEYNEQFF
j_gene: TRBJ1-6; len: 13; abundance: NA; d_gene: NA; v_gene: TRBV7-8; CDR3nt: TGTGCCAGCACCCAAGGACAGTATTCACCCCTCCACTTT; CDR3aa: CASTQGQYSPLHF
j_gene: TRBJ2-3; len: 11; abundance: NA; d_gene: NA; v_gene: TRBV30; CDR3nt: TGTGCCTGGAGTGTAGACCATACGCAGTATTTT; CDR3aa: CAWSVDHTQYF
j_gene: TRBJ2-5; len: 15; abundance: NA; d_gene: NA; v_gene: TRBV6-2/TRBV6-3; CDR3nt: TGTGCCAGCAGTTACTCAAAGCGGAGCCAAGAGACCCAGTACTTC; CDR3aa: CASSYSKRSQETQYF
j_gene: TRBJ2-4; len: 16; abundance: NA; d_gene: NA; v_gene: TRBV6-6; CDR3nt: TGTGCCAGCAGTTACAGGGAGGCACAGACGAAAAACATTCAGTACTTC; CDR3aa: CASSYREAQTKNIQYF
j_gene: TRBJ2-7; len: 14; abundance: NA; d_gene: TRBD1; v_gene: TRBV7-9; CDR3nt: TGTGCCAGCAGTCCCGGACAGGGGGCCTACGAGCAGTACTTC; CDR3aa: CASSPGQGAYEQYF
j_gene: TRBJ1-1; len: 12; abundance: NA; d_gene: NA; v_gene: TRBV20-1; CDR3nt: TGCAGTGCTAGACTGGGGAACACTGAAGCTTTCTTT; CDR3aa: CSARLGNTEAFF
j_gene: TRBJ2-7; len: 17; abundance: NA; d_gene: NA; v_gene: TRBV4-1; CDR3nt: TGCGCCAGCAGCCAAGAAAGGGGCAGGGATGGTTTCTACGAGCAGTACTTC; CDR3aa: CASSQERGRDGFYEQYF
j_gene: TRBJ2-3; len: 15; abundance: NA; d_gene: TRBD1; v_gene: TRBV30; CDR3nt: TGTGCCTGGAACCGGGACAGGGGGTGGGCAGATACGCAGTATTTT; CDR3aa: CAWNRDRGWADTQYF
j_gene: TRBJ2-1; len: 14; abundance: NA; d_gene: TRBD1; v_gene: TRBV28; CDR3nt: TGTGCCAGCGTTACAGGGGGCGCAAGGAATGAGCAGTTCTTC; CDR3aa: CASVTGGARNEQFF
j_gene: TRBJ2-3; len: 14; abundance: NA; d_gene: TRBD2; v_gene: TRBV20-1; CDR3nt: TGCAGTGCTGGCATTAGCGGGGGGGCAGATACGCAGTATTTT; CDR3aa: CSAGISGGADTQYF
j_gene: TRBJ2-7; len: 14; abundance: NA; d_gene: TRBD1; v_gene: TRBV29-1; CDR3nt: TGCAGCGCAAAAAACTCGGGACAGGGGGCCACGCAGTACTTC; CDR3aa: CSAKNSGQGATQYF
j_gene: TRBJ2-1; len: 15; abundance: NA; d_gene: NA; v_gene: TRBV7-2; CDR3nt: TGTGCCAGCAGCCGGGTTGCGTGGGCAGACAATGAGCAGTTCTTC; CDR3aa: CASSRVAWADNEQFF
j_gene: TRBJ1-1; len: 14; abundance: NA; d_gene: NA; v_gene: TRBV20-1; CDR3nt: TGCAGTGCTCCCCTCCAGGGGCGCGTCACTGAAGCTTTCTTT; CDR3aa: CSAPLQGRVTEAFF
j_gene: TRBJ1-5; len: 15; abundance: NA; d_gene: NA; v_gene: TRBV12-3/TRBV12-4; CDR3nt: TGTGCCAGCAGTCCCCTAGGGGGGTTTAGTCAGCCCCAGCATTTT; CDR3aa: CASSPLGGFSQPQHF
j_gene: TRBJ1-5; len: 14; abundance: few; d_gene: NA; v_gene: TRBV13; CDR3nt: TGTGCCAGCAGCTTAGGGGGGTTCAATCAGCCCCAGCATTTT; CDR3aa: CASSLGGFNQPQHF
j_gene: TRBJ1-2; len: 13; abundance: NA; d_gene: NA; v_gene: TRBV12-3/TRBV12-4; CDR3nt: TGTGCCAGCAGTTTAACTCGCTACTATGGCTACACCTTC; CDR3aa: CASSLTRYYGYTF
j_gene: TRBJ2-1; len: 13; abundance: NA; d_gene: NA; v_gene: TRBV20-1; CDR3nt: TGCAGTGCTAGGCAGACTCGGGTCGGGGAGCAGTTCTTC; CDR3aa: CSARQTRVGEQFF
j_gene: TRBJ2-1; len: 15; abundance: NA; d_gene: TRBD1; v_gene: TRBV24-1; CDR3nt: TGTGCCACCAGTGACTCGGGACAGGGTTCGTATGAGCAGTTCTTC; CDR3aa: CATSDSGQGSYEQFF
j_gene: TRBJ2-7; len: 16; abundance: NA; d_gene: TRBD1; v_gene: TRBV12-3/TRBV12-4; CDR3nt: TGTGCCAGCAGTCCCCTCGGGACAGGGTCAGCCTACGAGCAGTACTTC; CDR3aa: CASSPLGTGSAYEQYF
j_gene: TRBJ2-7; len: 17; abundance: NA; d_gene: TRBD1; v_gene: TRBV4-2; CDR3nt: TGTGCCAGCAGCCTCCCCCCCCAGACAGGGAAGACCTACGAGCAGTACTTC; CDR3aa: CASSLPPQTGKTYEQYF
j_gene: TRBJ2-1; len: 13; abundance: NA; d_gene: NA; v_gene: TRBV30; CDR3nt: TGTGCCTGGAGTGTACAAAGTGCTGGAGAGCAGTTCTTC; CDR3aa: CAWSVQSAGEQFF
j_gene: TRBJ2-5; len: 16; abundance: once; d_gene: NA; v_gene: TRBV7-8; CDR3nt: TGTGCCAGCAGCTTAGAACAGGTTCTCCTCCAAGAGACCCAGTACTTC; CDR3aa: CASSLEQVLLQETQYF
j_gene: TRBJ2-1; len: 15; abundance: NA; d_gene: NA; v_gene: TRBV15; CDR3nt: TGTGCCACCAGCAGAGATGAACCGGTTTACAATGAGCAGTTCTTC; CDR3aa: CATSRDEPVYNEQFF